This T cell receptor beta chain was sequenced during a study of identical twins listed by TCRdb under 2016. A note on the overall study: TCR alpha and beta repertoires from monozygotic twins, unrelated adults of various ages and cord blood were deep-sequenced to test whether fetal clonotypes persist. To rule out contamination, the twin experiments were replicated at different times with different library preparation protocols.

The germline V gene gives CDR1 as KGHDR and CDR2 as SFDVKD. V loses 6 bases at its end and J loses 0 bases; junction bases beyond the gene matches: 4. The CDR3 goes from the cysteine to the phenylalanine over 15 residues. Just the 45-base CDR3 DNA is kept, in frame starting at base 1. Remarks on this clonotype: No cognate antigen has been identified for it. The input lacks base qualities; no much larger clone sits a single base away.

Library creation used 5' RACE. Sequencing relied on an Illumina HiSeq 2000. A universal primer binding site was introduced by template switching, and a unique molecular identifier was present in the final cDNA, enabling accurate counting of TCR cDNA molecules. Specific primers in the conserved constant-segment region were used to synthesize first-strand cDNA for the TCR alpha and beta chains. To control for contamination, every cDNA library carried two barcodes: a SMART-Mk sample barcode plus Illumina barcodes. TruSeq adapter sequences and Illumina sample barcodes were added in two successive PCR steps. Sequencing of the TCR alpha and beta cDNA libraries was done on the Illumina HiSeq platform using custom primers. Processing in the source paper ran as follows. Raw reads were processed with MiGEC to extract unique molecular identifiers, and MiXCR was used to determine CDR3 positions. Recombination models were inferred per individual with the repgenHMM and IGoR tools using an EM algorithm. The tcR package in R was used for shared clonotype analysis, with sharing normalized by the product of cloneset sizes. To study raw recombination free of thymic and clonal selection effects, out-of-frame nonproductive sequences were analyzed. TCRdb reworked the public reads: Q25 trimming with fastp, MiXCR clone assembly, productive beta chains retained. A single entry per CDR3 protein holds the most common genes and DNA from its merged rows. The V and J calls shown here were made by TCRdb, not taken from the authors' results. The sample includes 750,000 to 950,000 distinct CDR3 sequences, with roughly 12% observed a single time. The ten largest clones take up around 1.5% of the sample.

Only healthy Caucasian donors were included. Three pairs of female monozygotic twins, all aged about 18 to 30 years, were included in the twin cohort. Peripheral blood mononuclear cells were used as the source from which RNA for TCR libraries was isolated. Study-level results and caveats: Abundant cord blood beta clonotypes carried fewer insertions; young adult naive repertoires showed a weaker similar trend, while memory repertoires showed none. Invariant T cells such as MAIT and iNKT could partly confound zero-insertion analyses, though diverse VJ usage argued against this for most clonotypes. Out-of-frame TCR alpha sequences shared between twins showed an excess of low generation-probability sequences compared with coincidental sharing between unrelated individuals. Because the same donors could not be followed over many years, conclusions were based on cross-sectional statistical analysis. In beta out-of-frame sequences, excess twin sharing was weaker, because having fewer shared sequences lowered the signal-to-noise ratio. In monozygotic twins, out-of-frame TCR alpha sharing was systematically underestimated by recombination models, although the models agreed with sharing between unrelated individuals.

These data were also reused for a study on yellow fever vaccine responses in identical twins. Per the second study: The authors reported that the T cell response to vaccination in identical twins appeared partly convergent and partly personalized. In identical twins, the study followed T cell clones that responded to the vaccine with precision.

This receptor was identified in a woman younger than 35 in good health. The sample comprised PBMCs. The chain is encoded by TRBV24-1 joined to TRBJ2-3, with 8 bases aligning to TRBD2. The CDR3 amino acid sequence is: CATSRSGTSTDTQYF. The base sequence is TGTGCCACCAGTCGTAGCGGGACAAGCACAGATACGCAGTATTTT.